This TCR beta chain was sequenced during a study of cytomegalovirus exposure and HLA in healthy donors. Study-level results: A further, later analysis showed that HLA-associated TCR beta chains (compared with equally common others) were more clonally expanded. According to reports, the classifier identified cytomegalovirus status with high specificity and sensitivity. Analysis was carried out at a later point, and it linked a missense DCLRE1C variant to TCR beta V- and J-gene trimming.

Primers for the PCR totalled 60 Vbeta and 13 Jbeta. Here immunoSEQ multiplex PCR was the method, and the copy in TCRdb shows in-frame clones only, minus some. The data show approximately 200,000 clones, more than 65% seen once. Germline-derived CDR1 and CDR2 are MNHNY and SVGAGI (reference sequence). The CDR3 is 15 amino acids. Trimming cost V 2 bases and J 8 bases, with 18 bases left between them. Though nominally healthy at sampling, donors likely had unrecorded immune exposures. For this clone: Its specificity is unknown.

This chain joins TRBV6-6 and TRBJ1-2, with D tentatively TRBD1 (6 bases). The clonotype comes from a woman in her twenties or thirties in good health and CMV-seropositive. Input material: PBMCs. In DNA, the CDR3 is TGTGCCAGCAGTTACGCTCGAACAGGGAGCGGCGGCTACACCTTC. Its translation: CASSYARTGSGGYTF.